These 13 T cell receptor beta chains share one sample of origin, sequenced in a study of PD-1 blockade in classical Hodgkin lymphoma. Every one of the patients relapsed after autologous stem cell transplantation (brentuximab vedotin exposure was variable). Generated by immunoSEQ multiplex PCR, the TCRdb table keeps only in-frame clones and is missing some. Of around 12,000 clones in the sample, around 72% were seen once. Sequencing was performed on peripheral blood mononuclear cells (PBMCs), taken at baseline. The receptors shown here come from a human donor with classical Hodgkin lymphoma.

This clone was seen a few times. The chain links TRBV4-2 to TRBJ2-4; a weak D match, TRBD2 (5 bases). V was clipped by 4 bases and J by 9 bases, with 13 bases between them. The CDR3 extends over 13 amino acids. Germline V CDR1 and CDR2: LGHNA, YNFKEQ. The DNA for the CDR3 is TGTGCCAGCAGCCGAGCAGTGGAGGTCATTCAGTACTTC. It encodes CASSRAVEVIQYF.

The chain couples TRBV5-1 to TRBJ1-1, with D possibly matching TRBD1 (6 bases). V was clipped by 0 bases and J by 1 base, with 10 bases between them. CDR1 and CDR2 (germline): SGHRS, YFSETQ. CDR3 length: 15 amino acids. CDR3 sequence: CASSLEYRENTEAFF. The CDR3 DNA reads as TGCGCCAGCAGCTTGGAATACAGGGAGAACACTGAAGCTTTCTTT.

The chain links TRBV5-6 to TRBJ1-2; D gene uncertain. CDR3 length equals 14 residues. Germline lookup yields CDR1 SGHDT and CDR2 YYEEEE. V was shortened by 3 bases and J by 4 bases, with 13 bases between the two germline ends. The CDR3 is CASSYGRAPYGYTF. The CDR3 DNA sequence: TGTGCCAGCAGCTACGGACGAGCCCCCTATGGCTACACCTTC.

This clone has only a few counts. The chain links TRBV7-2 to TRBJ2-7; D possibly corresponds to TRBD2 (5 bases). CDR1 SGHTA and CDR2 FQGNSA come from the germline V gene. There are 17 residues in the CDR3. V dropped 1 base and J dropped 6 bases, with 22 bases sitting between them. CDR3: CASSLEREQKTFGEQYF. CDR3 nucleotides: TGTGCCAGCAGCTTAGAGAGGGAACAGAAAACCTTCGGCGAGCAGTACTTC.

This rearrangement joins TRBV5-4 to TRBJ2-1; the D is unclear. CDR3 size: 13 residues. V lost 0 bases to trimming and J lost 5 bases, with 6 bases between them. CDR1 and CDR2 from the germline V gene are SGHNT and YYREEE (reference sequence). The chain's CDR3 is CASSLDPHNEQFF. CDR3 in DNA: TGTGCCAGCAGCTTGGATCCCCACAATGAGCAGTTCTTC. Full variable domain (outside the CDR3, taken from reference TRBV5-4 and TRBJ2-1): ETGVTQSPTHLIKTRGQQVTLRCSSQSGHNTVSWYQQALGQGPQFIFQYYREEENGRGNFPPRFSGLQFPNYSSELNVNALELDDSALYLCASSLDPHNEQFFGPGTRLTVL.

The CDR3, as DNA: TGCGCCAGCAGCCGCCGGGACAGGGACTACGAGCAGTACTTC. This sequence encodes CASSRRDRDYEQYF. The rearrangement joins TRBV4-3 to TRBJ2-7, with 9 positions matching TRBD1. CDR1 and CDR2 (germline): LGHNA, YSLEER. The CDR3 covers 14 residues. With 4 bases clipped from V and 3 bases from J, the junction kept 4 bases outside the gene matches.

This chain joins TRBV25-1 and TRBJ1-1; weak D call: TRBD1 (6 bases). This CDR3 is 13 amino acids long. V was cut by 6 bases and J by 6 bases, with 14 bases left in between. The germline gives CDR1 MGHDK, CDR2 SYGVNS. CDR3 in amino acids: CASSPGGISEAFF. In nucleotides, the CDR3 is TGTGCCAGCAGCCCTGGGGGCATCTCTGAAGCTTTCTTT.

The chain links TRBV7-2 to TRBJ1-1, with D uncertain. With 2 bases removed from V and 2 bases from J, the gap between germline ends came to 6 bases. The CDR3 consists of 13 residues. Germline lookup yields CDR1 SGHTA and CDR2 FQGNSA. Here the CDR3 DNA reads TGTGCCAGCAGCTTACGTGGAAACACTGAAGCTTTCTTT. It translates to CASSLRGNTEAFF.

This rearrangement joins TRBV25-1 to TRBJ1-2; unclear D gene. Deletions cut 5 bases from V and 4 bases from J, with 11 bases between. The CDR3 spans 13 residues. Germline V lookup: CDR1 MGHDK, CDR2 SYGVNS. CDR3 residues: CASSQHGTYGYTF. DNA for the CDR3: TGTGCCAGCAGTCAACACGGAACCTATGGCTACACCTTC.

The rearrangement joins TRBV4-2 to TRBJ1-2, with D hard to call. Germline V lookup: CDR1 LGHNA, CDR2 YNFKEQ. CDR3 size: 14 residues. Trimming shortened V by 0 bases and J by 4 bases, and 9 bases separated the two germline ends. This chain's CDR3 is CASSQDRGSYGYTF. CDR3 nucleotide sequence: TGTGCCAGCAGCCAAGATCGAGGGAGCTATGGCTACACCTTC.

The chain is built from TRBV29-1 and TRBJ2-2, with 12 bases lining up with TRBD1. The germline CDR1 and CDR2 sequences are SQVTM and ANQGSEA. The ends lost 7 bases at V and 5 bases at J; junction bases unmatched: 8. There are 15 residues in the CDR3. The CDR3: CSGKPGQGATGELFF. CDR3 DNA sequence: TGCAGCGGGAAACCGGGACAGGGGGCGACCGGGGAGCTGTTTTTT.

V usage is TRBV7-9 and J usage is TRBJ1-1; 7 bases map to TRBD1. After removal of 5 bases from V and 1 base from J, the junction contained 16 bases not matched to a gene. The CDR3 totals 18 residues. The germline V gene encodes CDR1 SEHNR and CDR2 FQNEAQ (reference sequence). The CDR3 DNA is TGTGCCAGCAGCCTAATACAGGGGACAAATGAAGGGAACACTGAAGCTTTCTTT. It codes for CASSLIQGTNEGNTEAFF.

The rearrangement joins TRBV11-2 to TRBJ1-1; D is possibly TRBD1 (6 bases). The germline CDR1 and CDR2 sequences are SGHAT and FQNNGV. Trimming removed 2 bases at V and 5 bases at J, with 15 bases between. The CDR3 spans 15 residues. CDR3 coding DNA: TGTGCCAGCAGCTTATATACGGGGGGCGCGACTGAAGCTTTCTTT. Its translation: CASSLYTGGATEAFF.